These 28 T cell receptor beta chains originate from one sample sequenced in a study of blood T cells in healthy people across ages. Alongside a J-beta primer mix, a sample-barcoded 5' primer served in a second PCR lasting roughly 6 to 11 cycles. TCRdb fed the 5' RACE reads into MiXCR, producing one record per CDR3 protein. There are approximately 1.5 million distinct CDR3 sequences in the sample; about 32% occur only once, and about 11% lies in the top ten. The material sequenced was blood. These receptors came from a woman aged 25 to 39 in good health.

The chain joins TRBV13 to TRBJ2-4; 8 positions agree with TRBD1. V shed 6 bases and J 12 bases; nucleotides not matched to a gene: 13. The CDR3 sequence is 14 residues long. Per germline, CDR1 PRHDT and CDR2 FYEKMQ (reference sequence). CDR3 coding DNA: TGTGCCAGCAGTCTGGGGGGACAGGCTAATAATCAGTACTTC. Translation: CASSLGGQANNQYF. Based on the CDR3 plus reference TRBV13 and TRBJ2-4, the full variable domain is AAGVIQSPRHLIKEKRETATLKCYPIPRHDTVYWYQQGPGQDPQFLISFYEKMQSDKGSIPDRFSAQQFSDYHSELNMSSLELGDSALYFCASSLGGQANNQYFGAGTRLSVL.

This clonotype was seen a handful of times. The chain carries TRBV20-1 and TRBJ1-5, with D perhaps TRBD1 (6 bases). The V gene's germline CDR1 is DFQATT and CDR2 SNEGSKA (reference sequence). V was cut by 8 bases and J by 6 bases, with 20 bases left in between. This CDR3 is 14 amino acids long. The CDR3 is CSFPGVGLSQPQHF. The CDR3 nucleotides read TGCAGTTTCCCAGGGGTAGGCCTTTCTCAGCCCCAGCATTTT.

This clonotype has at least ten counts. The rearrangement links TRBV3-1 to TRBJ1-2; D is unresolved. V dropped 0 bases and J dropped 4 bases, with 12 bases sitting between them. The CDR3 is made up of 15 amino acids. Germline CDR1 LGHDT, CDR2 YNNKEL (reference sequence). CDR3 in amino acids: CASSQDFNGVYGYTF. The DNA of the CDR3 is TGTGCCAGCAGCCAAGATTTTAACGGAGTCTATGGCTACACCTTC.

The chain couples TRBV20-1 to TRBJ2-7; no definite D call. This CDR3 region has 18 residues. CDR1 is DFQATT, CDR2 SNEGSKA, per germline (reference sequence). Trimming took off 1 base at V and 1 base at J, with 23 bases between the two ends. The CDR3 spells CSARAPTNLFSRSYEQYF. CDR3 bases: TGCAGTGCTAGAGCACCGACGAATCTGTTTTCTAGATCCTACGAGCAGTACTTC.

This sequence joins TRBV5-1 and TRBJ2-1, with 7 bases that match TRBD2. The CDR3 runs 15 residues. Germline CDR1 is SGHRS and CDR2 is YFSETQ. V dropped 3 bases and J dropped 8; count of bases not matched to a gene: 11. CDR3 DNA: TGCGCCAGCAGCTCAGGACTAGGCGGGACCGATGAGCAGTTCTTC. This encodes CASSSGLGGTDEQFF.

The J gene is TRBJ2-7, the V gene TRBV28; the match to TRBD1 covers 7 bases. CDR3 size: 14 residues. Germline V gene data show CDR1 as MDHEN and CDR2 as SYDVKM. V lost 6 bases and J lost 2; bases outside the gene matches: 7. CDR3 coding DNA: TGTGCCAGCAGCCTAAAAACAGGGGCCTACGAGCAGTACTTC. It translates to CASSLKTGAYEQYF.

This clonotype was detected only a few times. The chain couples TRBV28 to TRBJ2-3; D gene uncertain. Trimming pared 7 bases from V and 4 bases from J, leaving 12 bases between. CDR1 MDHEN and CDR2 SYDVKM come from the germline V gene. The CDR3 has 13 amino acids. The CDR3 sequence: CASNLPVPDTQYF. The CDR3 coding sequence is TGTGCCAGCAACCTCCCAGTCCCAGATACGCAGTATTTT. The whole variable domain, filled in from reference TRBV28 and TRBJ2-3, reads DVKVTQSSRYLVKRTGEKVFLECVQDMDHENMFWYRQDPGLGLRLIYFSYDVKMKEKGDIPEGYSVSREKKERFSLILESASTNQTSMYLCASNLPVPDTQYFGPGTRLTVL.

V usage is TRBV28 and J usage is TRBJ1-2; 7 bases line up with TRBD1. Germline values: CDR1 MDHEN, CDR2 SYDVKM. The trim removed 10 bases at V and 5 bases at J, leaving 10 bases unmatched. This CDR3 comprises 13 residues. DNA for the CDR3: TGTGCCACCGCCAGGGGGGTTAATTATGGCTACACCTTC. Encoded protein: CATARGVNYGYTF.

The chain employs TRBV7-3 and TRBJ1-6; 7 bases match TRBD1. Germline assignment: CDR1 SGHTA and CDR2 FQGTGA. The CDR3 sequence is 15 residues long. V gave up 3 bases and J gave up 7 bases; unmatched junction bases: 6. Here the CDR3 DNA reads TGTGCCAGCAGCTTCGCGACCAGGGGGAATTCACCCCTCCACTTT. Its protein product is CASSFATRGNSPLHF.

This chain joins TRBV10-1 and TRBJ2-5; either TRBD1 or TRBD2 may fit D (5 bases each). The CDR3 length is 14 residues. V lost 2 bases, J lost 7 bases, and 14 bases lay in between. Looked up from germline, CDR1 is WNHNN and CDR2 is SYGVQD (reference sequence). CDR3 sequence: CASSEGTRSGTQYF. The CDR3 region has the DNA TGCGCCAGCAGTGAGGGGACCCGGAGCGGGACCCAGTACTTC.

The chain has TRBV20-1 and TRBJ2-5, with 7 bases aligning to TRBD1. The CDR3 sequence is 13 residues long. Germline V gene data show CDR1 as DFQATT and CDR2 as SNEGSKA (reference sequence). The trim removed 3 bases at V and 5 bases at J, leaving 6 bases unmatched. The CDR3 sequence is CSASRGSRETQYF. The CDR3 region has the DNA TGCAGTGCTAGCAGGGGGTCGAGGGAGACCCAGTACTTC.

V usage is TRBV15 and J usage is TRBJ1-2; D is ambiguous. The germline gives CDR1 LNHNV, CDR2 YYDKDF (reference sequence). Trimming shortened V by 3 bases and J by 8 bases, and 13 bases separated the two germline ends. The CDR3 covers 13 residues. As DNA, the CDR3 is TGTGCCACCAGCAGCGGATTTTCTGGGGGCTACACCTTC. Translated: CATSSGFSGGYTF.

The gene calls are TRBV20-1 and TRBJ2-1; D is unresolved. The CDR3 totals 16 residues. Trimming cost V 2 bases and J 4 bases, with 18 bases left between them. Germline values: CDR1 DFQATT, CDR2 SNEGSKA (reference sequence). The CDR3 DNA is TGCAGTGCTAGACCGCGAGATAGTACAAGATACAATGAGCAGTTCTTC. This encodes CSARPRDSTRYNEQFF.

This clonotype was counted between two and nine times. V and J are TRBV11-2 and TRBJ2-6; possible D gene TRBD1, 5 bases. The CDR3 length is 19 residues. Germline V CDR1 and CDR2: SGHAT, FQNNGV. Trimming cost V 2 bases and J 0 bases, with 17 bases left between them. As DNA, the CDR3 is TGTGCCAGCAGCTTATCTTGGGGCGGACGGGTCTCTGGGGCCAACGTCCTGACTTTC. It is translated as CASSLSWGGRVSGANVLTF. Using reference TRBV11-2 and TRBJ2-6 for the parts outside the CDR3, the full variable domain is EAGVAQSPRYKIIEKRQSVAFWCNPISGHATLYWYQQILGQGPKLLIQFQNNGVVDDSQLPKDRFSAERLKGVDSTLKIQPAKLEDSAVYLCASSLSWGGRVSGANVLTFGAGSRLTVL.

This clonotype appeared many times. The gene calls are TRBV5-1 and TRBJ2-7; D possibly corresponds to TRBD1 (6 bases). CDR1 is SGHRS and CDR2 is YFSETQ in the germline V gene. Trimming removed 2 bases from V and 3 bases from J, with 27 bases in between. The CDR3 totals 19 residues. Here the CDR3 DNA reads TGCGCCAGCAGCTTAACAGGGTATGTCGGAGGCCATCAGTACTACGAGCAGTACTTC. Protein sequence: CASSLTGYVGGHQYYEQYF.

The chain has TRBV12-3 or TRBV12-4 and TRBJ2-3; possible D gene TRBD1, 6 bases. This CDR3 has 17 residues. Trimming stripped 5 bases from V and 1 base from J, with 19 bases between. Written as DNA, the CDR3 is TGTGCCAGCAGTCGAACAGGGCCCGGAGCGGGCACAGATACGCAGTATTTT. Residues: CASSRTGPGAGTDTQYF.

The chain has TRBV10-3 and TRBJ1-1, with 7 bases matching TRBD1. V gave up 5 bases and J gave up 4 bases; unmatched junction bases: 10. The CDR3 totals 15 residues. Germline V lookup: CDR1 ENHRY, CDR2 SYGVKD. The CDR3 is CAISPGAGGGTEAFF. Here the CDR3 DNA reads TGTGCCATCAGTCCCGGGGCAGGGGGGGGCACTGAAGCTTTCTTT.

Here the CDR3 DNA reads TGCGCCAGCAGCTTGGTAGGGATCGAAGAGACCCAGTACTTC. Protein product: CASSLVGIEETQYF. The V call is TRBV5-1, the J call TRBJ2-5; D remains unclear. The germline gives CDR1 SGHRS, CDR2 YFSETQ. The CDR3 extends over 14 amino acids. V was trimmed by 0 bases and J by 3 bases, leaving 9 bases between them.

The gene calls are TRBV29-1 and TRBJ2-5, with TRBD1 identical over 9 bases. Germline assignment: CDR1 SQVTM and CDR2 ANQGSEA. This CDR3 is 15 amino acids long. The V segment lost 4 bases and the J segment 11 bases; nucleotides outside the gene matches: 17. CDR3: CSVVGRDRAYNEQYF. CDR3 DNA: TGCAGCGTTGTGGGAAGGGACAGGGCCTACAATGAGCAGTACTTC.

On this clonotype itself: With a much larger clone just one base away, this may be a read error. V gene TRBV29-1 combines with J gene TRBJ2-3; D gene ambiguous. V was trimmed by 8 bases and J by 3 bases, leaving 12 bases between them. The germline CDR1 and CDR2 sequences are SQVTM and ANQGSEA. This CDR3 has 12 residues. The CDR3 protein is CSIETDTDTQYF. Here the CDR3 DNA reads TGCAGCATAGAAACGGATACAGATACGCAGTATTTT.

This clonotype came up many times. The chain uses TRBV20-1 and TRBJ2-7, with TRBD2 matching 9 bases. The J segment lost 4 bases and the V segment lost 0 bases, leaving 7 bases of the junction unmatched. Germline CDR1 DFQATT, CDR2 SNEGSKA (reference sequence). The length of the CDR3 is 15 residues. CDR3 sequence: CSARDSLAGLYEQYF. The CDR3 DNA is TGCAGTGCTAGAGATTCGCTAGCGGGGTTATACGAGCAGTACTTC.

The rearrangement links TRBV2 to TRBJ2-2; D remains ambiguous. The CDR3 loop spans 11 amino acids. With 6 bases removed from V and 6 bases from J, the gap between germline ends came to 5 bases. Germline V gene sequence: CDR1 SNHLY, CDR2 FYNNEI. CDR3 residues: CASRDPGELFF. The CDR3 nucleotides are TGTGCCAGCAGGGACCCCGGGGAGCTGTTTTTT.

This clonotype was recorded at least ten times. The CDR3, as DNA: TGTGCCAGCAGCGGAAGCGGGGGCATCTACAATGAGCAGTTCTTC. Its translation is CASSGSGGIYNEQFF. The chain uses TRBV5-6 and TRBJ2-1, with 8 bases fitting TRBD2. Trimming at V came to 4 bases and at J to 3 bases, leaving 6 bases not matched to a gene. The CDR3 is 15 amino acids. Looked up from germline, CDR1 is SGHDT and CDR2 is YYEEEE.

This clonotype was counted once. The chain joins TRBV11-2 to TRBJ1-6; D may be TRBD1 (5 bases). This CDR3 spans 16 amino acids. The V gene lost 1 base and the J gene lost 7 bases, with 14 bases spanning the gap. CDR1 and CDR2 from the germline V gene are SGHAT and FQNNGV. The CDR3 DNA follows: TGTGCCAGCAGCTTAGCACCTTTGGGGACGAATTCACCCCTCCACTTT. It yields the protein CASSLAPLGTNSPLHF.

V usage is TRBV5-1 and J usage is TRBJ2-1, with 10 bases aligning to TRBD2. CDR1 is SGHRS and CDR2 is YFSETQ in the germline V gene. The CDR3 contains 15 residues. The ends lost 6 bases at V and 4 bases at J; junction bases unmatched: 7. The CDR3 loop reads CASTLAGGRYNEQFF. The CDR3 DNA sequence: TGCGCCAGCACCTTAGCGGGAGGACGTTACAATGAGCAGTTCTTC.

This clonotype has more than one count but fewer than ten. V usage is TRBV20-1 and J usage is TRBJ2-1, with 8 nucleotides matching TRBD1. The germline V gene has CDR1 DFQATT and CDR2 SNEGSKA (reference sequence). V was clipped by 6 bases and J by 5 bases; unmatched bases: 9. CDR3 length: 14 residues. The CDR3 sequence is CSALANRGDNEQFF. The CDR3 nucleotides read TGCAGTGCCCTTGCAAACAGGGGGGACAATGAGCAGTTCTTC.

This chain joins TRBV20-1 and TRBJ2-7; D is possibly TRBD1 or TRBD2 (5 bases each). Looked up from germline, CDR1 is DFQATT and CDR2 is SNEGSKA (reference sequence). V lost 6 bases and J 2 bases, leaving 14 bases between the germline ends. CDR3 size: 13 residues. The CDR3: CSALGRLAYEQYF. The DNA of the CDR3 is TGCAGTGCCCTGGGACGCTTGGCCTACGAGCAGTACTTC.

This clonotype was recorded once. One junction end disagrees with the germline gene, perhaps due to a read error. This chain uses TRBV15 with TRBJ2-5, with 7 positions matching TRBD2. The J call may not be correct, given that the DNA end is closer to TRBJ2-7. Germline CDR1 and CDR2: LNHNV and YYDKDF (reference sequence). This CDR3 is 13 amino acids long. The CDR3 DNA reads TGTGCCGCCAGCAGAGGGAGGGCCTACGAGCAGTACTTC. Residues: CAASRGRAYEQYF.